Listed here are 19 T cell receptor beta chains from one sample, sequenced in a study of beta chain features in type 1 diabetes. The isolated RNA, all of it, was reverse transcribed, so expressed TCRB transcripts were what got sequenced. Profiled with immunoSEQ multiplex PCR; TCRdb holds only in-frame clones, not every one. The sample contains about 250,000 clones, 13% to 15% of which appear only once. Input material: naive CD4+ T cells from blood. These receptors came from a woman aged 40 to 50 in good health.

This clone has a handful of counts. The chain has TRBV27 and TRBJ1-2, with 9 bases fitting TRBD1. Per germline, CDR1 MNHEY and CDR2 SMNVEV (reference sequence). This CDR3 spans 14 amino acids. After removal of 7 bases from V and 4 bases from J, the junction contained 7 bases not matched to a gene. CDR3 amino acids: CASTRTGASYGYTF. CDR3 in DNA: TGTGCCAGCACCCGGACAGGGGCCAGCTATGGCTACACCTTC.

The rearrangement joins TRBV7-2 to TRBJ1-2; D not certain. The germline V and J ends were trimmed by 0 bases and 8 bases, with 10 bases remaining between them. Germline assignment: CDR1 SGHTA and CDR2 FQGNSA. The length of the CDR3 is 13 residues. The CDR3 sequence: CASSLAAGGGYTF. In nucleotides, the CDR3 is TGTGCCAGCAGCTTAGCGGCAGGTGGCGGCTACACCTTC.

This clone came up many times. The rearrangement links TRBV7-9 to TRBJ1-1; D may be TRBD1 (6 bases). Germline lookup yields CDR1 SEHNR and CDR2 FQNEAQ (reference sequence). The V gene lost 1 base and the J gene lost 5 bases, with 14 bases spanning the gap. CDR3 length: 15 residues. CDR3 region: CASSLVPGARTEAFF. The CDR3 bases are TGTGCCAGCAGCTTAGTCCCAGGGGCAAGGACTGAAGCTTTCTTT.

The table lists this clone with a few counts. This chain uses TRBV29-1 with TRBJ2-5, with a tentative D call TRBD1 (6 bases). The CDR3 covers 12 residues. Between the trimmed V and J ends, which lost 7 bases and 2 bases, there was a span of 11 bases. Germline CDR1 SQVTM, CDR2 ANQGSEA. The DNA for the CDR3 is TGCAGCGCTGCTCAGGGGCAAGAGACCCAGTACTTC. Its translation is CSAAQGQETQYF.

The chain uses TRBV6-1 and TRBJ1-4; D uncertain. The CDR3 contains 13 residues. Germline V CDR1 and CDR2: MNHNS, SASEGT. The germline V and J ends were trimmed by 5 bases and 8 bases, with 12 bases remaining between them. In nucleotides, the CDR3 is TGTGCCAGCAGTCGAGGAGTTTTAGAAAAACTGTTTTTT. Translating it yields CASSRGVLEKLFF.

The chain combines TRBV7-2 with TRBJ2-5, with 7 nucleotides matching TRBD2. V shed 1 base and J 1 base; nucleotides not matched to a gene: 3. The CDR3 totals 15 residues. Germline V CDR1 and CDR2: SGHTA, FQGNSA. The CDR3 DNA reads as TGTGCCAGCAGCTTAGTGTCGGGGGGCCAAGAGACCCAGTACTTC. Translated, it gives CASSLVSGGQETQYF. The full variable domain, with the rest looked up from reference TRBV7-2 and TRBJ2-5, is GAGVSQSPSNKVTEKGKDVELRCDPISGHTALYWYRQSLGQGLEFLIYFQGNSAPDKSGLPSDRFSAERTGGSVSTLTIQRTQQEDSAVYLCASSLVSGGQETQYFGPGTRLLVL.

This clone was seen more than once but under ten times. V and J are TRBV18 and TRBJ2-3; D may be TRBD2 (6 bases). The CDR3 has 15 residues. Germline lookup yields CDR1 KGHSH and CDR2 LQKENI. The V and J ends lost 6 bases and 4 bases respectively, with 17 bases between them. The CDR3 reads CASSTRTGGPDTQYF. CDR3 bases: TGTGCCAGCTCGACACGGACCGGGGGTCCAGATACGCAGTATTTT.

The table lists this clone with a few counts. The CDR3 bases are TGTGCCAGCAGTAGGCCGGACAGAACCTACGAGCAGTACTTC. It specifies CASSRPDRTYEQYF. The V gene is TRBV2, the J gene TRBJ2-7; D might be TRBD1 (6 bases). Germline V gene data show CDR1 as SNHLY and CDR2 as FYNNEI. The CDR3 runs to 14 residues. V was trimmed by 5 bases and J by 2 bases, leaving 13 bases between them.

This clone was counted a few times. V usage is TRBV18 and J usage is TRBJ1-2; TRBD1 matches 8 bases. The germline CDR1 and CDR2 sequences are KGHSH and LQKENI. This CDR3 is 17 amino acids long. Trimming at V came to 1 base and at J to 4 bases, leaving 11 bases not matched to a gene. The chain's CDR3 is CASSPRSGDRGGYGYTF. CDR3 sequence (DNA): TGTGCCAGCTCACCACGGTCGGGAGACAGGGGAGGCTATGGCTACACCTTC.

This clone has more than one count but fewer than ten. The CDR3 reads CASSFGQGVDEQYF. CDR3 sequence (DNA): TGTGCCAGCAGCTTTGGACAGGGCGTGGACGAGCAGTACTTC. The rearrangement uses TRBV7-9 and TRBJ2-7, with 8 bases that match TRBD1. The CDR3 sequence is 14 residues long. The V segment lost 3 bases and the J segment 5 bases; nucleotides outside the gene matches: 6. Looked up from germline, CDR1 is SEHNR and CDR2 is FQNEAQ (reference sequence).

This clone was recorded a few times. The chain recombines TRBV9 with TRBJ2-5; 7 bases match TRBD2. Germline loops: CDR1 SGDLS, CDR2 YYNGEE. V gave up 0 bases and J gave up 2 bases; unmatched junction bases: 4. The CDR3 spans 15 residues. The CDR3 loop is CASSVGPSGQETQYF. The CDR3 DNA follows: TGTGCCAGCAGCGTAGGGCCTAGCGGTCAAGAGACCCAGTACTTC.

V usage is TRBV7-9 and J usage is TRBJ1-3; D is unclear. The CDR3 extends over 11 amino acids. Germline loops: CDR1 SEHNR, CDR2 FQNEAQ (reference sequence). V was trimmed by 7 bases and J by 4 bases, leaving 5 bases between them. CDR3 coding DNA: TGTGCCAGCACATCAGGAAACACCATATATTTT. Its protein is CASTSGNTIYF. The full variable domain, in which reference TRBV7-9 and TRBJ1-3 provide the parts outside the CDR3, is DTGVSQNPRHKITKRGQNVTFRCDPISEHNRLYWYRQTLGQGPEFLTYFQNEAQLEKSRLLSDRFSAERPKGSFSTLEIQRTEQGDSAMYLCASTSGNTIYFGEGSWLTVV.

The rearrangement joins TRBV5-8 to TRBJ1-3, with D uncertain. The CDR3 extends over 15 amino acids. In germline, CDR1 is SGHTS, CDR2 YDEGEE. V lost 4 bases, J lost 9 bases, and 20 bases lay in between. The CDR3 nucleotides are TGTGCCAGCAGCCAAACTAGACGGGGATTGGGCACCATATATTTT. Translating gives CASSQTRRGLGTIYF. The full variable domain, completed using reference TRBV5-8 and TRBJ1-3, is EAGVTQSPTHLIKTRGQQATLRCSPISGHTSVYWYQQALGLGLQFLLWYDEGEERNRGNFPPRFSGRQFPNYSSELNVNALELEDSALYLCASSQTRRGLGTIYFGEGSWLTVV.

A few counts support this clone. The chain recombines TRBV6-1 with TRBJ2-5; 8 nucleotides line up with TRBD2. J gave up 7 bases and V 1 base, and 5 bases lay outside the gene matches. Germline V gives CDR1 MNHNS, CDR2 SASEGT. This CDR3 spans 14 amino acids. CDR3 nucleotide sequence: TGTGCCAGCAGTGAAGTCGGGGGGGCCGGGACCCAGTACTTC. Translating gives CASSEVGGAGTQYF.

The chain links TRBV5-1 to TRBJ2-2; 7 positions match TRBD1. CDR1 SGHRS and CDR2 YFSETQ come from the germline V gene. With 2 bases clipped from V and 6 bases from J, the junction kept 4 bases outside the gene matches. The CDR3 runs 14 residues. The CDR3 sequence is CASSFTGAAGELFF. The DNA for the CDR3 is TGCGCCAGCAGCTTTACAGGGGCGGCCGGGGAGCTGTTTTTT.

This clone was recorded a few times. The chain couples TRBV11-2 to TRBJ2-1; D possibly corresponds to TRBD1 (5 bases). This CDR3 is built from 13 residues. V lost 6 bases to trimming and J lost 4 bases, with 10 bases between them. The germline CDR1 and CDR2 sequences are SGHAT and FQNNGV. The CDR3 DNA reads as TGTGCCAGCAGAAATACAGGATACAATGAGCAGTTCTTC. This translates into CASRNTGYNEQFF. The full variable domain, completed using reference TRBV11-2 and TRBJ2-1, is EAGVAQSPRYKIIEKRQSVAFWCNPISGHATLYWYQQILGQGPKLLIQFQNNGVVDDSQLPKDRFSAERLKGVDSTLKIQPAKLEDSAVYLCASRNTGYNEQFFGPGTRLTVL.

This clone was picked up a small number of times. The junction departs from germline at one end; a sequencing error may be responsible. For the CDR3, the DNA is TGTGCTAGCAGCTTATCGCGCGGAAGAGGGGAGCTGTTTTTT. Translating gives CASSLSRGRGELFF. The chain is built from TRBV7-7 and TRBJ2-2; D uncertain. CDR3 length equals 14 residues. Germline loops: CDR1 SSHAT, CDR2 FNYEAQ (reference sequence).

This clone was seen a few times. This chain links TRBV7-2 with TRBJ2-2; tentative D call: TRBD2 (6 bases). CDR1 is SGHTA and CDR2 is FQGNSA in the germline V gene. V was shortened by 2 bases and J by 2 bases, with 18 bases between the two germline ends. The CDR3 covers 18 residues. The CDR3 loop is CASSLQPPGLPNTGELFF. The CDR3 DNA is TGTGCCAGCAGCTTACAACCCCCGGGACTGCCAAACACCGGGGAGCTGTTTTTT.

This clone was picked up a small number of times. The V call is TRBV4-1, the J call TRBJ1-5; 7 bases agree with TRBD1. The germline V gene encodes CDR1 MGHRA and CDR2 YSYEKL. The CDR3 loop spans 15 amino acids. V shed 4 bases and J 5 bases; nucleotides not matched to a gene: 8. The CDR3 sequence is CASSPGQRPDQPQHF. CDR3 bases: TGCGCCAGCAGCCCGGGACAGCGCCCCGATCAGCCCCAGCATTTT.